This is a list of T cell receptor beta chains from one sample in a study of tissue T cells after allogeneic stem cell transplantation. Profiled with immunoSEQ multiplex PCR; TCRdb holds only in-frame clones, not every one. The sample lists thousands of clones; approximately 69% were seen once. Sample: duodenal tissue, taken at autopsy. All receptors come from a female patient aged 18 to 49 with steroid-refractory graft-versus-host disease after an allogeneic stem cell transplant. Among the T cells, some may be from the graft donor. The CDR3 runs from the conserved cysteine through the conserved F or W. Each record gives: D gene, J gene, clone size, V gene, CDR3 protein, CDR3 DNA. The D gene is left open where the match is weak. A row's size may be missing; if present it is once, few, many or a size class.

TRBD2 TRBJ2-1 large TRBV5-1 CASSFPGTSVPQGAEQFF TGCGCCAGCAGCTTCCCCGGGACTAGCGTGCCCCAGGGGGCTGAGCAGTTCTTC
. TRBJ2-7 . TRBV6-5 CASSYGERSYEQYF TGTGCCAGCAGTTATGGTGAACGGAGCTACGAGCAGTACTTC
. TRBJ2-5 few TRBV13 CASSPTGGGETQYF TGTGCCAGCAGCCCTACGGGGGGCGGTGAGACCCAGTACTTC
. TRBJ1-1 . TRBV9 CASSADSWGTEAFF TGTGCCAGCAGCGCCGACTCCTGGGGGACTGAAGCTTTCTTT
. TRBJ2-7 . TRBV15 CATSKGQAYEQYF TGTGCCACCAGCAAGGGGCAGGCCTACGAGCAGTACTTC
. TRBJ2-7 . TRBV30 CAWRDSSYEQYF TGTGCCTGGAGAGACAGCTCCTACGAGCAGTACTTC
. TRBJ1-2 few TRBV27 CASSSNLEGPYGYTF TGTGCCAGCAGTTCCAACCTCGAGGGCCCCTATGGCTACACCTTC
TRBD1 TRBJ2-4 . TRBV27 CASSWTGKNIQYF TGTGCCAGCAGTTGGACAGGGAAAAACATTCAGTACTTC
TRBD1 TRBJ2-7 . TRBV5-1 CASSLHRGPEQYF TGCGCCAGCAGCTTGCACAGGGGCCCCGAGCAGTACTTC
TRBD1 TRBJ1-3 . TRBV6-1 CASREDRGPGNTIYF TGTGCCAGCAGGGAAGACAGGGGGCCGGGAAACACCATATATTTT
TRBD2 TRBJ2-1 . TRBV15 CATSRGLAAEQFF TGTGCCACCAGCAGGGGACTAGCGGCTGAGCAGTTCTTC
. TRBJ1-2 . TRBV28 CASSQTAPNYGYTF TGTGCCAGCAGCCAGACAGCCCCTAACTATGGCTACACCTTC
. TRBJ1-6 . TRBV6-7 CASPYRTSSYNSPLHF TGTGCCAGCCCCTACAGGACGAGCTCCTATAATTCACCCCTCCACTTT
. TRBJ2-7 . TRBV11-2 CASSSPGHHYEQYF TGTGCCAGCAGCTCCCCGGGGCACCACTACGAGCAGTACTTC
. TRBJ2-7 medium-sized TRBV19 CASSTRGNEQYF TGTGCCAGTAGTACGAGGGGCAACGAGCAGTACTTC
. TRBJ2-5 . TRBV5-1 CASSSGTRQETQYF TGCGCCAGCAGCTCCGGGACTCGACAAGAGACCCAGTACTTC
. TRBJ2-4 . TRBV7-8 CASSPPGYWSAKNIQYF TGTGCCAGCAGCCCCCCGGGGTACTGGTCTGCCAAAAACATTCAGTACTTC
TRBD2 TRBJ2-1 . TRBV5-1 CASSRGLAGVGEQFF TGCGCCAGCAGCCGAGGACTAGCGGGAGTTGGTGAGCAGTTCTTC
TRBD2 TRBJ2-3 . TRBV7-8 CASLAGGLWYDTDTQYF TGTGCCAGCTTAGCGGGGGGGCTGTGGTATGACACAGATACGCAGTATTTT
. TRBJ2-5 few TRBV28 CASSLGPPGAPAPQYF TGTGCCAGCAGTTTAGGGCCCCCAGGCGCTCCCGCGCCCCAGTACTTC
. TRBJ1-4 once TRBV7-9 CASSPLDPNEKLFF TGTGCCAGCAGCCCCCTCGACCCTAATGAAAAACTGTTTTTT
TRBD2 TRBJ2-1 . TRBV6-5 CASSYELAGVNEQFF TGTGCCAGCAGTTACGAACTAGCGGGGGTCAATGAGCAGTTCTTC
. TRBJ2-7 medium-sized TRBV7-8 CASSSQLSSYEQYF TGTGCCAGCAGCTCCCAATTGAGCTCCTACGAGCAGTACTTC
. TRBJ2-3 . TRBV27 CASSLEGAADTQYF TGTGCCAGCAGTTTAGAAGGGGCAGCAGATACGCAGTATTTT
TRBD1 TRBJ1-5 few TRBV28 CASSLRGDRAPGQPQHF TGTGCCAGCAGTTTACGGGGAGACAGGGCCCCCGGTCAGCCCCAGCATTTT
. TRBJ1-1 . TRBV5-4 CASSLGSRPRNTEAFF TGTGCCAGCAGCTTGGGATCTAGACCGAGGAACACTGAAGCTTTCTTT
TRBD2 TRBJ2-1 . TRBV4-1 CASSHLGLAGYNEQFF TGCGCCAGCAGCCACCTGGGACTAGCAGGGTACAATGAGCAGTTCTTC
TRBD2 TRBJ2-1 . TRBV2 CASRALAGVRNEQFF TGTGCCAGCAGGGCGCTAGCGGGAGTGCGCAATGAGCAGTTCTTC